This T cell receptor (beta chain) was captured by sequencing in a study of CD8 T cells in ankylosing spondylitis. Researchers built TCR beta libraries using quantitative 5'-RACE with molecular barcodes. TCRdb processed the 5' RACE reads anew with MiXCR; each CDR3 protein has one entry. The sample has roughly 40,000 distinct CDR3 sequences; around 2.9% are singletons. The CDR3 has 14 residues. Trimming cost V 2 bases and J 6 bases, with 9 bases left between them. Germline CDR1 SGDLS, CDR2 YYNGEE. In its sample, this clonotype was seen many times. This chain connects TRBV9 to TRBJ1-6; D gene uncertain. This sequence was found in a male donor with ankylosing spondylitis or in good health (not recorded which). The specimen sequenced was blood, either unsorted or a sorted T cell fraction (not recorded which). CDR3 protein: CASSVGNTNSPLHF. The CDR3 nucleotides read TGTGCCAGCAGCGTCGGAAATACTAATTCACCCCTCCACTTT.